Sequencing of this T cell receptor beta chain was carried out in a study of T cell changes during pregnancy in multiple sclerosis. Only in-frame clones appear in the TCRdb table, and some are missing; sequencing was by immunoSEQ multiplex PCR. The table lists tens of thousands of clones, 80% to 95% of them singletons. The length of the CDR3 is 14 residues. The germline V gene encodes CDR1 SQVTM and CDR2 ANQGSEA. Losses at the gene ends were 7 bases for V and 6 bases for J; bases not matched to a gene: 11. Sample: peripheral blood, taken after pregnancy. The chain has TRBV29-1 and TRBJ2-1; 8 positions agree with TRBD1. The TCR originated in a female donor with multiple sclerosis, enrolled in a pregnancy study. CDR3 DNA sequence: TGCAGCGAATCCGGGACAGGTCTTCCCAATGAGCAGTTCTTC. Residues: CSESGTGLPNEQFF.